This T cell receptor (beta chain) appears in the sequencing data of a study of blood T cell repertoires in COVID-19. Study overall: T cells, B-cell-depleted T cells, or PBMCs provided the cDNA or gDNA that served as material.

Participants reported their clinical history, and cohort assignment relied on those reports. CDR1 LNHNV and CDR2 YYDKDF come from the germline V gene (reference sequence). The germline V and J ends were trimmed by 0 bases and 0 bases, with 9 bases remaining between them. CDR3 length: 15 residues. This clone was seen only once. Source study methods: Cell counts per sample came from amplifying reference gene primers. Profiling relied on immunoSEQ multiplex PCR, and the TCRdb table lists in-frame clones only, not all of them. Clone size and V and J calls were adopted from that table, with D and trimming inferred from the DNA. The sample yields 150,000 to 200,000 clones, approximately 88% seen once.

The receptor was derived from an older woman who had recovered from COVID-19. The gene calls are TRBV15 and TRBJ2-7; D uncertain. Sequenced material: PBMCs or T cells enriched from blood (not recorded which). The CDR3 sequence is CATSRDKQPSYEQYF. In nucleotides, the CDR3 is TGTGCCACCAGCAGAGATAAACAGCCCTCCTACGAGCAGTACTTC.